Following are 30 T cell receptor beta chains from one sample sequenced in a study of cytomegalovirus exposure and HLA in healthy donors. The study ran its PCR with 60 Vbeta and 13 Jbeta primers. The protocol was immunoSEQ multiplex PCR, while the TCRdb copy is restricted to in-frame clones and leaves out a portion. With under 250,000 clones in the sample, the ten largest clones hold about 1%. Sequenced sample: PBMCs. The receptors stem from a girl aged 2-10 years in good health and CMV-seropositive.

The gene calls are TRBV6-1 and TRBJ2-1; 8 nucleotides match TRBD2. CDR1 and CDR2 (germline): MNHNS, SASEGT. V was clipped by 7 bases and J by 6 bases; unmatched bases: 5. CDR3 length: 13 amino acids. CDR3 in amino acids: CASKREIANEQFF. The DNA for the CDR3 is TGTGCCAGCAAGCGGGAGATAGCCAATGAGCAGTTCTTC.

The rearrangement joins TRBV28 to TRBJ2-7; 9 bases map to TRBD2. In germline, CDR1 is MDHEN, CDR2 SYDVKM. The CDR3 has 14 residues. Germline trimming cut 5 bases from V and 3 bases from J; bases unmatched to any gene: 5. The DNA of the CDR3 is TGTGCCAGCAGTCTTAGCGGGAGCCTCTACGAGCAGTACTTC. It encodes CASSLSGSLYEQYF.

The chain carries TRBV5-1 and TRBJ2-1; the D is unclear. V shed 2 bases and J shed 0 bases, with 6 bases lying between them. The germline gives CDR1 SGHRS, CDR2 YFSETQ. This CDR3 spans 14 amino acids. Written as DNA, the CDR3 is TGCGCCAGCAGCTTTGCGGTCTCCTACAATGAGCAGTTCTTC. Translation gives CASSFAVSYNEQFF.

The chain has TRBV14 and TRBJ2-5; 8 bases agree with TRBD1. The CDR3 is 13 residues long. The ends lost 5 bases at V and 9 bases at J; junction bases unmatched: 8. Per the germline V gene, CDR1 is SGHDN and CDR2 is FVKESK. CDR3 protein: CASSAGGAGAQYF. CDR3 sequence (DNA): TGTGCCAGCAGCGCAGGGGGCGCAGGAGCCCAGTACTTC.

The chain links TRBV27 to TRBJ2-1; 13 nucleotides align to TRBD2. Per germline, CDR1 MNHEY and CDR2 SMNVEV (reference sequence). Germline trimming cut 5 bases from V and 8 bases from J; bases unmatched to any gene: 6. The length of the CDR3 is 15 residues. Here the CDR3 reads CASSPLGTSGDEQFF. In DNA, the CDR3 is TGTGCCAGCAGTCCACTTGGGACTAGCGGGGATGAGCAGTTCTTC.

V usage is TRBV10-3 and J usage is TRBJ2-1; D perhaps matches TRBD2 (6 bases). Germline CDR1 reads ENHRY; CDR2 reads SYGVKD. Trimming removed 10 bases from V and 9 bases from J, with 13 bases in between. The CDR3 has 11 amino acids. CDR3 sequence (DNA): TGTGCCAGCGGAGGGCCGCGTGAGCAGTTCTTC. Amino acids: CASGGPREQFF.

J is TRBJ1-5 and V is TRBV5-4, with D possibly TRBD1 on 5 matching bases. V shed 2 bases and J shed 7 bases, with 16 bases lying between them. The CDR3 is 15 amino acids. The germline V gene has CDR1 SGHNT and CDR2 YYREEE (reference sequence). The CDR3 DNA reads TGTGCCAGCAGCTTTTGGGGCGCTGGAGCACAGCCCCAGCATTTT. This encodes CASSFWGAGAQPQHF.

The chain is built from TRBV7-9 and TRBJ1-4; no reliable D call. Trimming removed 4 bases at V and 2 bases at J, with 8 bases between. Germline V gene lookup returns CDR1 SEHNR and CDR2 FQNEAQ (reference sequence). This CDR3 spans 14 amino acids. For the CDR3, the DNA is TGTGCCAGCAGCTCAAGAGGCACTAATGAAAAACTGTTTTTT. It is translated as CASSSRGTNEKLFF.

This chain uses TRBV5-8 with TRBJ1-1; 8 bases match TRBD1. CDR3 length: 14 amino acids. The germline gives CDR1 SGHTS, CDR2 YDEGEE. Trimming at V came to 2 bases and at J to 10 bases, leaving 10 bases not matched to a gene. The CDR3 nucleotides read TGTGCCAGCAGCTTCTCGCCCAGGGGGCTGGGAGCTTTCTTT. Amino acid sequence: CASSFSPRGLGAFF.

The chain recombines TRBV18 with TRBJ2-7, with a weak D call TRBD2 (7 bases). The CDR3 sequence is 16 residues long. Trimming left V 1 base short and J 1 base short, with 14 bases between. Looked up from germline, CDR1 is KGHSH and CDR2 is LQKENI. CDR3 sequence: CASSPQGGKISYEQYF. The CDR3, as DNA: TGTGCCAGCTCACCACAGGGGGGGAAAATATCCTACGAGCAGTACTTC.

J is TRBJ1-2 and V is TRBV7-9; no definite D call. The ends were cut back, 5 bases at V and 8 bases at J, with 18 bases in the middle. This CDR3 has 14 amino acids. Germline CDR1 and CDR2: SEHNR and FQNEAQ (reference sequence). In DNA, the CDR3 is TGTGCCAGCAGCCCCCCCGGGGAATATTGGGGCTACACCTTC. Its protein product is CASSPPGEYWGYTF.

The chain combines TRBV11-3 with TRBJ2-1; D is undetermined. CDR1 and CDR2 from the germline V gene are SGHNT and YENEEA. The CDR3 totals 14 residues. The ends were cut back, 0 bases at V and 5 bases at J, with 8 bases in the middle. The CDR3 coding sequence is TGTGCCAGCAGCTTAGATAGTGTTAACAATGAGCAGTTCTTC. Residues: CASSLDSVNNEQFF.

CDR3 sequence reads: CASSLEGLGQEGADTQYF. As DNA, the CDR3 is TGTGCCAGCAGCTTAGAGGGTTTAGGACAGGAGGGGGCAGATACGCAGTATTTT. The V call is TRBV7-9, the J call TRBJ2-3; weak D call: TRBD1 (7 bases). Trimming removed 1 base from V and 4 bases from J, with 21 bases in between. Germline CDR1 reads SEHNR; CDR2 reads FQNEAQ (reference sequence). This CDR3 has 18 amino acids. Based on the CDR3 plus reference TRBV7-9 and TRBJ2-3, the full variable domain is DTGVSQNPRHKITKRGQNVTFRCDPISEHNRLYWYRQTLGQGPEFLTYFQNEAQLEKSRLLSDRFSAERPKGSFSTLEIQRTEQGDSAMYLCASSLEGLGQEGADTQYFGPGTRLTVL.

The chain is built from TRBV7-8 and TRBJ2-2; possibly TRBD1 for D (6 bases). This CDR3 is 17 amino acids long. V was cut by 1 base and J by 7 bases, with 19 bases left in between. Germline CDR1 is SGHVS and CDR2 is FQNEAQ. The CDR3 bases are TGTGCCAGCAGCTTAGTGGGGACAAGGGGAAGGAGCGGGGAGCTGTTTTTT. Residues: CASSLVGTRGRSGELFF.

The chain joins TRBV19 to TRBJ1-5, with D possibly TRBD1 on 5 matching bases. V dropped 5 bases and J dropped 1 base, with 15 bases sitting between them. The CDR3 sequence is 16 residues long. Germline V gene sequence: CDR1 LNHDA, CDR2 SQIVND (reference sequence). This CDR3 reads CASSVRQKTSNQPQHF. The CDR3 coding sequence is TGTGCCAGTAGTGTCCGACAGAAAACAAGCAATCAGCCCCAGCATTTT.

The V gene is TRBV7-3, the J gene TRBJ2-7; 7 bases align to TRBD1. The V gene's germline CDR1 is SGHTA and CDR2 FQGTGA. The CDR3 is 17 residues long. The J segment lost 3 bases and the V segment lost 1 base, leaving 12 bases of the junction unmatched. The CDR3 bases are TGTGCCAGCAGCTTAATGTCAGGGGGTGAACCGTACTACGAGCAGTACTTC. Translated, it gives CASSLMSGGEPYYEQYF. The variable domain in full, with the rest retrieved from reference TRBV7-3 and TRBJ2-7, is GAGVSQTPSNKVTEKGKYVELRCDPISGHTALYWYRQSLGQGPEFLIYFQGTGAADDSGLPNDRFFAVRPEGSVSTLKIQRTERGDSAVYLCASSLMSGGEPYYEQYFGPGTRLTVT.

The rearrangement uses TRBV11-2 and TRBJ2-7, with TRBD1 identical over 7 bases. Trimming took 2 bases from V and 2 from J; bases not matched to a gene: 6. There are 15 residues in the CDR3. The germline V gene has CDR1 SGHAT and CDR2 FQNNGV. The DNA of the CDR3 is TGTGCCAGCAGCTTAAACCGGGACAGCACCTACGAGCAGTACTTC. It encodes CASSLNRDSTYEQYF.

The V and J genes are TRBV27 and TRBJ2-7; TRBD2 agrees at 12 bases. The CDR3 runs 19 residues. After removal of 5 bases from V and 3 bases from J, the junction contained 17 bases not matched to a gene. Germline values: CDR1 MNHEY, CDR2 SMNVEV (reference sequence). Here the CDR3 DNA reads TGTGCCAGCAGTCCAACTGTCTGGGGTCGACTAGCGGGAGACTACGAGCAGTACTTC. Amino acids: CASSPTVWGRLAGDYEQYF.

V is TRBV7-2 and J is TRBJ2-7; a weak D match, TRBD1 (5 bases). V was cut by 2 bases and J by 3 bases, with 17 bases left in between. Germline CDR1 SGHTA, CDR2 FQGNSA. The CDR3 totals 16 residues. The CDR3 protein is CASSLLAWGGFYEQYF. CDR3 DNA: TGTGCCAGCAGCTTATTGGCTTGGGGCGGATTCTACGAGCAGTACTTC.

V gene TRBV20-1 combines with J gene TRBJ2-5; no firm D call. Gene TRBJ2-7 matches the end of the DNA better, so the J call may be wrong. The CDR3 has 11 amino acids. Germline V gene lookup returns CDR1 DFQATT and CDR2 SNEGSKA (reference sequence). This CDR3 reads CSAGRNYEQYF. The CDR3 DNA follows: TGCAGTGCTGGCCGGAACTACGAGCAGTACTTC.

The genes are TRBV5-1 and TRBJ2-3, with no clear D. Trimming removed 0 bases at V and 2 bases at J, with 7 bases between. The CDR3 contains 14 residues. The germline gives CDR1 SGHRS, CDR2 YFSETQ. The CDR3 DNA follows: TGCGCCAGCAGCTTGGCAGGCTACACAGATACGCAGTATTTT. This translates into CASSLAGYTDTQYF.

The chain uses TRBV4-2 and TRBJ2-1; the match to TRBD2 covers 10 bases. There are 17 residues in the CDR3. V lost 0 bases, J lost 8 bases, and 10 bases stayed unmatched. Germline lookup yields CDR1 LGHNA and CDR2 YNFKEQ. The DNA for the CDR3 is TGTGCCAGCAGCCAAGATAGGGCTAGCGGGAGTAGCTATGAGCAGTTCTTC. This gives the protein CASSQDRASGSSYEQFF.

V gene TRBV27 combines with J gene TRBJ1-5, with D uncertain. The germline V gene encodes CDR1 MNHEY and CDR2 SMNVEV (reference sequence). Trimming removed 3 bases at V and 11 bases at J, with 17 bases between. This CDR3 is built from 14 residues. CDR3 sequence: CASSLGQDGRAQHF. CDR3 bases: TGTGCCAGCAGTTTGGGTCAAGACGGGCGGGCCCAGCATTTT.

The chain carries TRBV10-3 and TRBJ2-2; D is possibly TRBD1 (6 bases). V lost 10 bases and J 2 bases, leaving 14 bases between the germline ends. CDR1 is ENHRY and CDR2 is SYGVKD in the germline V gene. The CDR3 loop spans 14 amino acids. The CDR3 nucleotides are TGTGCCAGCATGGGGACATCCAACACCGGGGAGCTGTTTTTT. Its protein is CASMGTSNTGELFF.

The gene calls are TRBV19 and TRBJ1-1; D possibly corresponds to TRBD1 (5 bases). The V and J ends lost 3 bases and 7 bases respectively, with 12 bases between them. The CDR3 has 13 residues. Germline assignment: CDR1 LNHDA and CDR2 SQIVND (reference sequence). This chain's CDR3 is CASSMTRDYEAFF. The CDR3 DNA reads TGTGCCAGTAGTATGACCCGGGACTATGAAGCTTTCTTT.

The DNA of the CDR3 is TGTGCCAGCAGTTTACGGGGACAGGGGTGGGGGTTCTTC. It encodes CASSLRGQGWGFF. This chain links TRBV6-6 with TRBJ2-1; 10 nucleotides agree with TRBD1. Germline CDR1 and CDR2: MNHNY and SVGAGI (reference sequence). The CDR3 is made up of 13 amino acids. V was pared by 4 bases and J by 15 bases, with 9 bases of the junction left unmatched.

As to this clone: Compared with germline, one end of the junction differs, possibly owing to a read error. The CDR3 sequence: CASSSQLIGQLF. As DNA, the CDR3 is TGTGCCAGCAGCTCCCAACTTATCGGACAGCTTTTT. This chain connects TRBV11-2 to TRBJ2-3; D might be TRBD1 (6 bases). Per the germline V gene, CDR1 is SGHAT and CDR2 is FQNNGV. The length of the CDR3 is 12 residues.

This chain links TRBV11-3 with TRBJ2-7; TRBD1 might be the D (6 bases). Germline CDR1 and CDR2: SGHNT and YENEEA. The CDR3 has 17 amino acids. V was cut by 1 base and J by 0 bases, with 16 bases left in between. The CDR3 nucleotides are TGTGCCAGCAGCTTAGCGTGGAACGACAGGCTCTCCTACGAGCAGTACTTC. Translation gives CASSLAWNDRLSYEQYF.

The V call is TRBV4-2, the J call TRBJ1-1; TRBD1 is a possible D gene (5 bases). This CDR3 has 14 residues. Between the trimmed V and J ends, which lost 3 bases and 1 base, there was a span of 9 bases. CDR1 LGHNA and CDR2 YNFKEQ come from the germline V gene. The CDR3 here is CASSHWTTNTEAFF. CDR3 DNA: TGTGCCAGCAGCCATTGGACAACGAACACTGAAGCTTTCTTT.

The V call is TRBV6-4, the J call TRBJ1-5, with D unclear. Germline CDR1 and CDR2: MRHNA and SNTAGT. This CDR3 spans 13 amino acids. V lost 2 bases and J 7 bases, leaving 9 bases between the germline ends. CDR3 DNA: TGTGCCAGCAGTGACGTCTCGAGGCAGCCCCAGCATTTT. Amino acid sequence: CASSDVSRQPQHF.